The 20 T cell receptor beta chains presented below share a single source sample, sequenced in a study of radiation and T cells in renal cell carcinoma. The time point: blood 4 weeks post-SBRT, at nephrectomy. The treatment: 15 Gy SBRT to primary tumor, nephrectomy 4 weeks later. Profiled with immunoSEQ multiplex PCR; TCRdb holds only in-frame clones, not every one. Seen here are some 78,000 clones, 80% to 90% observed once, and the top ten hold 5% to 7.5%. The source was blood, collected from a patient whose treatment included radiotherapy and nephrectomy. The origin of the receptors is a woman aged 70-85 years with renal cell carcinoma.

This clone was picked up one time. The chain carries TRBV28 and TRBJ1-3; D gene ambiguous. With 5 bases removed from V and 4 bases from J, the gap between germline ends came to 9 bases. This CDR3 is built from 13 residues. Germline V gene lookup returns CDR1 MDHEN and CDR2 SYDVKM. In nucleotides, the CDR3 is TGTGCCAGCAGTACACAAAAAGGAAACACCATATATTTT. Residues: CASSTQKGNTIYF.

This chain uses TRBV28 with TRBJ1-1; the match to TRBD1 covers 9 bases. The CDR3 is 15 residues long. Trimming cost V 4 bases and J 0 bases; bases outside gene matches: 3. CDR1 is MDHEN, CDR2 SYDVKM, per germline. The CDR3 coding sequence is TGTGCCAGCAGTTCAGGACAGGGGATGAACACTGAAGCTTTCTTT. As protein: CASSSGQGMNTEAFF.

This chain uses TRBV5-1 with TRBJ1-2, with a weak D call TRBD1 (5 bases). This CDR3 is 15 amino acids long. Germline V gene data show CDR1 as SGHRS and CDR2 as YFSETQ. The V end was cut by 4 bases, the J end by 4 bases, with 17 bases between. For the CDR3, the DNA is TGCGCCAGCAGCCCCGACAGCGCGTCACCCTATGGCTACACCTTC. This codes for CASSPDSASPYGYTF.

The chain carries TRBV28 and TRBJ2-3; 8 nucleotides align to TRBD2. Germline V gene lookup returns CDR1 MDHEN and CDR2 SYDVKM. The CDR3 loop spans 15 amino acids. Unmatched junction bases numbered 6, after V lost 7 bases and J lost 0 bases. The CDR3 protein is CASMKRGPSTDTQYF. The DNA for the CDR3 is TGTGCCAGCATGAAGCGGGGGCCTAGCACAGATACGCAGTATTTT.

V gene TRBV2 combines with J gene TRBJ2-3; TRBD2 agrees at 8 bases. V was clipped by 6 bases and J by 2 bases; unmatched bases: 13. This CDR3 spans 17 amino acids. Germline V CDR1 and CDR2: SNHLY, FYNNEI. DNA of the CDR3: TGTGCCAGCAGACCAACGGGGGGGAACCGGCCCACAGATACGCAGTATTTT. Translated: CASRPTGGNRPTDTQYF. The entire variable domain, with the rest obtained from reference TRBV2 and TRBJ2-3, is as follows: EPEVTQTPSHQVTQMGQEVILRCVPISNHLYFYWYRQILGQKVEFLVSFYNNEISEKSEIFDDQFSVERPDGSNFTLKIRSTKLEDSAMYFCASRPTGGNRPTDTQYFGPGTRLTVL.

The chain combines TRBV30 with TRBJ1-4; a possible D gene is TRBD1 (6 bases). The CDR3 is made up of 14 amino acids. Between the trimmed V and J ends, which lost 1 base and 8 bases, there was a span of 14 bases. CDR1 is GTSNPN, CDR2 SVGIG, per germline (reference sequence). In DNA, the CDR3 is TGTGCCTGGAGTGGAGGACAGCGGAACGAAAAACTGTTTTTT. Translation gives CAWSGGQRNEKLFF.

The CDR3 bases are TGTGCCAGCAGCCAGGGTCGGGGTCTCTCTAACTATGGCTACACCTTC. This codes for CASSQGRGLSNYGYTF. The V and J genes are TRBV4-2 and TRBJ1-2; D uncertain. The CDR3 has 16 residues. Per the germline V gene, CDR1 is LGHNA and CDR2 is YNFKEQ. Trimming stripped 3 bases from V and 0 bases from J, with 14 bases between.

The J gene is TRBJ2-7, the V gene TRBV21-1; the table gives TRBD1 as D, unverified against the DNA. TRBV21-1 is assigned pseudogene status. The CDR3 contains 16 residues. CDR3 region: CASSSPGQAYSYEQYF. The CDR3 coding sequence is TGTGCCAGCAGCTCTCCGGGACAGGCCTACTCCTACGAGCAGTACTTC.

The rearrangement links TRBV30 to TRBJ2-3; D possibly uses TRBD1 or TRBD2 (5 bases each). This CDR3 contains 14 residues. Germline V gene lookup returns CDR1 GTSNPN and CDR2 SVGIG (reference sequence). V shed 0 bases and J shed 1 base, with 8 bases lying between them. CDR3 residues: CAWSVMGGTDTQYF. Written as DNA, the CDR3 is TGTGCCTGGAGTGTAATGGGGGGCACAGATACGCAGTATTTT.

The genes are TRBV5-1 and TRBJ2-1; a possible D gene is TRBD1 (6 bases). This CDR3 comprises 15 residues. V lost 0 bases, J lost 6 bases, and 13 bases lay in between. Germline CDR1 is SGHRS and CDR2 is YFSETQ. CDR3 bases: TGCGCCAGCAGCTTGGGGACAGCCGGAGGCAATGAGCAGTTCTTC. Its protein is CASSLGTAGGNEQFF.

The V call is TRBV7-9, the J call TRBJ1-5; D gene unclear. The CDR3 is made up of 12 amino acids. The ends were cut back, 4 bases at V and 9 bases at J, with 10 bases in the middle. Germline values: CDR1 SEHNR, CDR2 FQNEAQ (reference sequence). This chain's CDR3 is CASSSSVPPQHF. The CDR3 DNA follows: TGTGCCAGCAGCTCGTCGGTCCCGCCCCAGCATTTT.

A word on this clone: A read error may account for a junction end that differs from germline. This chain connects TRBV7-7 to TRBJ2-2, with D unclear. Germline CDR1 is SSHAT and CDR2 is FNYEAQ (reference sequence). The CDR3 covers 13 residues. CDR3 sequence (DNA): TGTGCTAGCAGCTTAGATGGCTCCGGGGAGCTGTTTTTT. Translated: CASSLDGSGELFF.

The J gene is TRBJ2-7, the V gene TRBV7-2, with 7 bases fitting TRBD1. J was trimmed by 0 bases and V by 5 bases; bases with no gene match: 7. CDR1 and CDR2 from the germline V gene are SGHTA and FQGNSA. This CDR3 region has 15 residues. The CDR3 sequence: CASSIGRDSSYEQYF. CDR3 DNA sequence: TGTGCCAGCAGCATCGGTCGGGACAGCTCCTACGAGCAGTACTTC.

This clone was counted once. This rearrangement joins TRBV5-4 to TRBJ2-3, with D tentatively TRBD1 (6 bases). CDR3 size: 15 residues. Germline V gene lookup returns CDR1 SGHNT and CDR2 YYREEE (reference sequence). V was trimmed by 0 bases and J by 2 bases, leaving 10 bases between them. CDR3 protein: CASSLVQGSTDTQYF. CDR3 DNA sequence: TGTGCCAGCAGCTTGGTTCAGGGGTCCACAGATACGCAGTATTTT.

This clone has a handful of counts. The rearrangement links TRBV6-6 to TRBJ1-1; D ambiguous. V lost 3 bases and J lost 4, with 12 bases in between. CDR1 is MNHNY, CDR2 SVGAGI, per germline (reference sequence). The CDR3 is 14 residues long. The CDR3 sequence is CASSYSAASTEAFF. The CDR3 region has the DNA TGTGCCAGCAGTTATTCGGCCGCGTCCACTGAAGCTTTCTTT.

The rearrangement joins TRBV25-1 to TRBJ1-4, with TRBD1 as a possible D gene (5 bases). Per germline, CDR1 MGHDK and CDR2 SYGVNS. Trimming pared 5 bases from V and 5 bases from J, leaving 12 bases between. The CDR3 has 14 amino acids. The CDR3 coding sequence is TGTGCCAGCAGTACGGGCAGGGTAAATGAAAAACTGTTTTTT. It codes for CASSTGRVNEKLFF.

The CDR3 spells CASSSGFEEAFF. The CDR3 nucleotides read TGTGCCAGCAGTTCGGGGTTTGAGGAGGCTTTCTTT. This chain uses TRBV28 with TRBJ1-1; no definite D call. Germline V lookup: CDR1 MDHEN, CDR2 SYDVKM. The CDR3 covers 12 residues. V was cut by 4 bases and J by 11 bases, with 14 bases left in between.

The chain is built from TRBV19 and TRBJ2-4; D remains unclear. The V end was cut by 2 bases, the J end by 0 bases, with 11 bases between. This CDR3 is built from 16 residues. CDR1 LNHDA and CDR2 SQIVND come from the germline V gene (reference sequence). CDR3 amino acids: CASSIIGRVAKNIQYF. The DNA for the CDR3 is TGTGCCAGTAGTATAATTGGCCGCGTAGCCAAAAACATTCAGTACTTC.

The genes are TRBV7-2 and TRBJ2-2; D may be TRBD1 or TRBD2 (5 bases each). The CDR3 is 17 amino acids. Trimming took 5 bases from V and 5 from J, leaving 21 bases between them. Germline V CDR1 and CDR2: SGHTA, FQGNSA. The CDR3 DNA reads TGTGCCAGCAGCCCCCCCGTATCGGGGCATAGGACCGGGGAGCTGTTTTTT. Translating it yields CASSPPVSGHRTGELFF.

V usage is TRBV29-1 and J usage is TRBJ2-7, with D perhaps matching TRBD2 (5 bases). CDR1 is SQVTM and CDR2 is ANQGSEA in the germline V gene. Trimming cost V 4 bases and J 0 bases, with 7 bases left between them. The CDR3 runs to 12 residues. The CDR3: CSVAGDSYEQYF. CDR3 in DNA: TGCAGCGTTGCCGGGGACTCCTACGAGCAGTACTTC.